This T cell receptor beta chain was profiled in a study of blood T cells in healthy people across ages. Study-level information: Template switching caught about one barcoded beta molecule for each two T cells.

Notes on the study in general: Estimates drawn from one million T cells were deemed to understate diversity.

Germline loops: CDR1 LGHNA, CDR2 YSLEER. V gave up 1 base and J gave up 8 bases, with 14 bases separating them. This CDR3 contains 14 residues. With a J-beta primer mix and a sample-barcoded 5' primer, a second PCR ran about 6 to 11 cycles. MiXCR, run by TCRdb on the 5' RACE reads, gives a single entry per CDR3 protein. The sample records roughly 930,000 distinct CDR3 sequences, around 48% being singletons. A few counts support this clonotype. Antigen: not known. This TCR derives from a man aged 30-40 years in good health. The V call is TRBV4-3, the J call TRBJ1-2; no clear D gene. Sequencing was performed on blood. The CDR3 DNA is TGCGCCAGCAGCCAAGTCCGAAGTGCTGGGGGCTACACCTTC. It encodes CASSQVRSAGGYTF.